These 4 T cell receptor beta chains came from one sample sequenced in a study of lymphopenia after photon versus proton radiotherapy (dated by TCRdb to the late 2010s). The library was obtained by the immunoSEQ multiplex PCR assay. This is the immuneACCESS table as TCRdb keeps it, with only in-frame sequences that have V and J called. A part of the clones is gone; compared with another copy, unresolved V genes explain less than half, and the rest is unexplained. For this sample the table gives 150,000 to 200,000 clones, of which around 85% were detected only once. Clones ranked in the top ten supply roughly 4.7% of the sample. The sequencing here drew on peripheral blood, taken from a patient treated with photon-based radiotherapy. These receptors were obtained from a man aged 45 to 65 with gastric cancer.

This clone was seen only a few times. The chain links TRBV5-1 to TRBJ2-4; 7 nucleotides align to TRBD2. With V trimmed by 0 bases and J by 5 bases, 8 bases remained unmatched. The germline gives CDR1 SGHRS, CDR2 YFSETQ. There are 16 residues in the CDR3. The CDR3 spells CASSLEGGGRENIQYF. CDR3 bases: TGCGCCAGCAGCTTGGAAGGCGGCGGGAGAGAAAACATTCAGTACTTC.

The count of this clone is one. This chain uses TRBV9 with TRBJ2-3; D might be TRBD1 (6 bases). Germline V CDR1 and CDR2: SGDLS, YYNGEE. The CDR3 is 15 amino acids. Trimming stripped 3 bases from V and 2 bases from J, with 13 bases between. CDR3 coding DNA: TGTGCCAGCAGCGCCGACAGGCGATTCACAGATACGCAGTATTTT. Translating it yields CASSADRRFTDTQYF.

V usage is TRBV30 and J usage is TRBJ1-1; D may be TRBD1 (6 bases). The CDR3 has 13 residues. Trimming shortened V by 3 bases and J by 0 bases, and 8 bases separated the two germline ends. CDR1 and CDR2 (germline): GTSNPN, SVGIG (reference sequence). The CDR3 region is CAWSAGVNTEAFF. The CDR3 bases are TGTGCCTGGAGCGCAGGGGTGAACACTGAAGCTTTCTTT.

The chain combines TRBV29-1 with TRBJ2-7; D call uncertain. Germline CDR1 and CDR2: SQVTM and ANQGSEA. V was pared by 7 bases and J by 3 bases, with 13 bases between. The length of the CDR3 is 12 residues. The CDR3 loop reads CSARQPGYEQYF. The CDR3 region has the DNA TGCAGCGCCAGGCAGCCCGGCTACGAGCAGTACTTC.